This is a list of T cell receptor beta chains from one sample in a study of naive and memory T cell subsets. TCRdb ran MiXCR on the UMI-ligation and nested PCR reads and lists one entry per CDR3 protein. The sample contains tens of thousands of distinct CDR3 sequences, 13% of which appear only once. Sequencing used effector memory CD4+ T cells from blood. Every receptor here comes from a human donor in good health. The CDR3 runs from the conserved cysteine through the conserved F or W. D genes are given only for firm matches. Expanded clones get a size class; other rows say once, few or many, or leave the size out.

d_gene: -; v_gene: TRBV2; len: 16; j_gene: TRBJ2-3; abundance: many; CDR3aa: CASSPPSRGPTDTQYF; CDR3nt: TGTGCCAGCAGTCCCCCCTCTCGCGGGCCCACAGATACGCAGTATTTT
d_gene: -; v_gene: TRBV12-3/TRBV12-4; len: 15; j_gene: TRBJ1-1; abundance: few; CDR3aa: CASSFGGRLNTEAFF; CDR3nt: TGTGCCAGCAGTTTTGGGGGACGGCTCAACACTGAAGCTTTCTTT
d_gene: TRBD1; v_gene: TRBV5-5; len: 15; j_gene: TRBJ2-7; abundance: few; CDR3aa: CASSLKPGQGGRQYF; CDR3nt: TGTGCCAGCAGCTTAAAACCTGGACAGGGTGGAAGGCAGTACTTC
d_gene: TRBD2; v_gene: TRBV20-1; len: 14; j_gene: TRBJ2-5; abundance: many; CDR3aa: CSARVASGEETQYF; CDR3nt: TGCAGTGCTAGAGTTGCTAGCGGGGAAGAGACCCAGTACTTC
d_gene: TRBD1; v_gene: TRBV20-1; len: 19; j_gene: TRBJ2-1; abundance: -; CDR3aa: CSARVRRAETGASYNEQFF; CDR3nt: TGCAGTGCTAGAGTCCGCAGAGCCGAGACAGGGGCCTCCTACAATGAGCAGTTCTTC
d_gene: -; v_gene: TRBV20-1; len: 14; j_gene: TRBJ2-7; abundance: many; CDR3aa: CSASWPGSRYEQYF; CDR3nt: TGCAGTGCTAGTTGGCCGGGAAGCCGCTACGAGCAGTACTTC
d_gene: -; v_gene: TRBV25-1; len: 15; j_gene: TRBJ2-2; abundance: many; CDR3aa: CASSSRTTNTGELFF; CDR3nt: TGTGCCAGCAGTTCTCGCACAACGAACACCGGGGAGCTGTTTTTT
d_gene: -; v_gene: TRBV20-1; len: 14; j_gene: TRBJ1-1; abundance: few; CDR3aa: CSVSRGTLNTEAFF; CDR3nt: TGCAGTGTAAGTAGGGGGACTTTGAACACTGAAGCTTTCTTT
d_gene: -; v_gene: TRBV7-2; len: 12; j_gene: TRBJ1-1; abundance: many; CDR3aa: CASSLAGFEAFF; CDR3nt: TGTGCCAGCAGCTTAGCAGGTTTTGAAGCTTTCTTT
d_gene: -; v_gene: TRBV5-4; len: 15; j_gene: TRBJ2-1; abundance: few; CDR3aa: CASSPPSSSVNEQFF; CDR3nt: TGTGCCAGCAGCCCACCCTCGTCTAGCGTCAATGAGCAGTTCTTC
d_gene: TRBD1; v_gene: TRBV6-6; len: 15; j_gene: TRBJ1-1; abundance: -; CDR3aa: CASSGQGARRGEAFF; CDR3nt: TGTGCCAGCAGCGGCCAGGGGGCGCGAAGGGGTGAAGCTTTCTTT
d_gene: -; v_gene: TRBV12-3/TRBV12-4; len: 14; j_gene: TRBJ1-5; abundance: -; CDR3aa: CASSPTGKNQPQHF; CDR3nt: TGTGCCAGCAGCCCAACGGGTAAAAATCAGCCCCAGCATTTT
d_gene: -; v_gene: TRBV27; len: 15; j_gene: TRBJ1-5; abundance: -; CDR3aa: CASGGGVSGNQPQHF; CDR3nt: TGTGCCAGCGGGGGGGGGGTGAGCGGCAATCAGCCCCAGCATTTT
d_gene: TRBD1; v_gene: TRBV6-5; len: 15; j_gene: TRBJ2-3; abundance: few; CDR3aa: CASSYVTGGKDTQYF; CDR3nt: TGTGCCAGCAGTTACGTTACAGGGGGCAAGGATACGCAGTATTTT
d_gene: TRBD1; v_gene: TRBV12-3/TRBV12-4; len: 14; j_gene: TRBJ1-1; abundance: many; CDR3aa: CASSFTGGLTEAFF; CDR3nt: TGTGCCAGCAGTTTTACAGGGGGCCTGACTGAAGCTTTCTTT
d_gene: -; v_gene: TRBV15; len: 18; j_gene: TRBJ2-6; abundance: many; CDR3aa: CATSRGRINTDGANVLTF; CDR3nt: TGTGCCACCAGCAGGGGCCGGATTAACACTGATGGGGCCAACGTCCTGACTTTC
d_gene: -; v_gene: TRBV11-1; len: 16; j_gene: TRBJ1-1; abundance: many; CDR3aa: CASSPTPGQVGTEAFF; CDR3nt: TGTGCCAGCAGCCCGACGCCGGGGCAGGTAGGCACTGAAGCTTTCTTT
d_gene: TRBD1; v_gene: TRBV5-1; len: 16; j_gene: TRBJ1-1; abundance: -; CDR3aa: CASSLGTGFWNTEAFF; CDR3nt: TGCGCCAGCAGCTTGGGGACAGGCTTCTGGAACACTGAAGCTTTCTTT
d_gene: -; v_gene: TRBV29-1; len: 13; j_gene: TRBJ1-1; abundance: -; CDR3aa: CSVDGTMNTEAFF; CDR3nt: TGCAGCGTTGACGGGACAATGAACACTGAAGCTTTCTTT
d_gene: TRBD1; v_gene: TRBV20-1; len: 14; j_gene: TRBJ2-2; abundance: few; CDR3aa: CSAPGQGRTGELFF; CDR3nt: TGCAGTGCCCCGGGACAGGGCCGCACCGGGGAGCTGTTTTTT
d_gene: -; v_gene: TRBV12-3/TRBV12-4; len: 13; j_gene: TRBJ2-2; abundance: -; CDR3aa: CASTLGDTGELFF; CDR3nt: TGTGCCAGCACCTTGGGGGACACCGGGGAGCTGTTTTTT
d_gene: -; v_gene: TRBV7-9; len: 13; j_gene: TRBJ1-4; abundance: few; CDR3aa: CASSQRGDEKLFF; CDR3nt: TGTGCCAGCAGCCAGAGGGGGGATGAAAAACTGTTTTTT
d_gene: -; v_gene: TRBV7-9; len: 14; j_gene: TRBJ2-5; abundance: medium-sized; CDR3aa: CASSLVPRMETQYF; CDR3nt: TGTGCCAGCAGCTTAGTGCCCAGGATGGAGACCCAGTACTTC
d_gene: -; v_gene: TRBV7-3; len: 14; j_gene: TRBJ2-3; abundance: -; CDR3aa: CASSKEGVGDTQYF; CDR3nt: TGTGCCAGCAGTAAAGAAGGGGTCGGGGATACGCAGTATTTT
d_gene: TRBD2; v_gene: TRBV11-2; len: 15; j_gene: TRBJ2-3; abundance: -; CDR3aa: CASSSGRAGRDTQYF; CDR3nt: TGTGCCAGCAGCTCCGGACGAGCGGGAAGAGATACGCAGTATTTT
d_gene: TRBD2; v_gene: TRBV20-1; len: 13; j_gene: TRBJ2-3; abundance: many; CDR3aa: CSASGGSTDTQYF; CDR3nt: TGCAGTGCTAGCGGGGGGAGCACAGATACGCAGTATTTT
d_gene: -; v_gene: TRBV7-7; len: 15; j_gene: TRBJ2-2; abundance: few; CDR3aa: CASSPMTGNTGELFF; CDR3nt: TGTGCCAGCAGCCCTATGACGGGGAACACCGGGGAGCTGTTTTTT
d_gene: -; v_gene: TRBV28; len: 17; j_gene: TRBJ2-7; abundance: -; CDR3aa: CASSLGGGAAGGYEQYF; CDR3nt: TGTGCCAGCAGTTTAGGAGGCGGGGCGGCAGGGGGCTACGAGCAGTACTTC
d_gene: TRBD2; v_gene: TRBV7-2; len: 14; j_gene: TRBJ2-3; abundance: -; CDR3aa: CASSREGPADTQYF; CDR3nt: TGTGCCAGCAGCCGGGAGGGCCCCGCAGATACGCAGTATTTT